These T cell receptor beta chains were read from a single sample in a study of long-term antiretroviral therapy in people with HIV. The repertoire was sequenced with immunoSEQ multiplex PCR; TCRdb's copy has only in-frame clones and lacks some. The table lists under 15,000 clones, about 83% of them singletons. Sequencing was performed on unsorted PBMCs, taken 3.4 years after starting antiretroviral therapy. The receptors originated from a middle-aged man with HIV. CDR3s include the opening cysteine and the closing phenylalanine or tryptophan. A D gene is named only where the DNA matches it firmly. A row's size may be missing; if present it is once, few, many or a size class.

>NA|TRBV7-2|TRBJ2-7|NA
CASTKTRSGYEQYF
TGTGCCAGCACGAAAACGAGGAGCGGCTACGAGCAGTACTTC
>NA|TRBV9|TRBJ2-1|NA
CASSGYVGVENEQFF
TGTGCCAGCAGCGGCTACGTGGGAGTAGAAAATGAGCAGTTCTTC
>TRBD2|TRBV11-2|TRBJ2-7|NA
CASSLGGLAGGRSYEQYF
TGTGCCAGCAGCTTAGGGGGACTAGCGGGAGGGAGATCCTACGAGCAGTACTTC
>NA|TRBV18|TRBJ2-3|NA
CASSPLQDTQYF
TGTGCCAGCTCACCCCTCCAAGATACGCAGTATTTT
>NA|TRBV13|TRBJ1-1|NA
CASSFPNTEAFF
TGTGCCAGCAGCTTTCCGAACACTGAAGCTTTCTTT
>NA|TRBV19|TRBJ2-2|NA
CASSIGGRAGGELFF
TGTGCCAGTAGTATAGGAGGCAGGGCTGGCGGGGAGCTGTTTTTT
>NA|TRBV18|TRBJ2-7|NA
CASSLGPQHEQYF
TGTGCCAGCTCACTGGGACCCCAACACGAGCAGTACTTC
>TRBD1|TRBV30|TRBJ1-5|NA
CAWTGQGNQPQHF
TGTGCCTGGACCGGACAGGGTAATCAGCCCCAGCATTTT
>NA|TRBV19|TRBJ1-5|NA
CASSIGFNQPQHF
TGTGCCAGTAGTATAGGATTCAATCAGCCCCAGCATTTT
>NA|TRBV5-4|TRBJ1-1|NA
CASSFFRGTEAFF
TGTGCCAGCAGCTTCTTCAGAGGCACTGAAGCTTTCTTT
>NA|TRBV14|TRBJ2-7|NA
CASSQETGQIYEQYF
TGTGCCAGCAGCCAAGAAACGGGCCAGATATACGAGCAGTACTTC
>NA|TRBV29-1|TRBJ2-2|NA
CSVKTGSNTGELFF
TGCAGCGTTAAAACTGGTTCCAACACCGGGGAGCTGTTTTTT
>NA|TRBV29-1|TRBJ2-7|medium-sized
CSVAGRPSKDYEQYF
TGCAGCGTCGCTGGACGCCCGTCAAAGGACTACGAGCAGTACTTC
>NA|TRBV29-1|TRBJ2-5|NA
CSVEPGKETQYF
TGCAGCGTTGAACCGGGTAAAGAGACCCAGTACTTC
>NA|TRBV6-4|TRBJ1-1|NA
CASRETAGTEAFF
TGTGCCAGCAGAGAGACAGCGGGCACTGAAGCTTTCTTT
>NA|TRBV5-1|TRBJ2-7|NA
CASSISPSPSYEQYF
TGCGCCAGCAGCATAAGCCCTTCGCCCTCCTACGAGCAGTACTTC
>TRBD1|TRBV9|TRBJ1-5|NA
CASSVGDSNQPQHF
TGTGCCAGCAGCGTTGGGGACAGTAATCAGCCCCAGCATTTT
>NA|TRBV29-1|TRBJ2-1|medium-sized
CSVVRGKADEQFF
TGCAGCGTTGTTCGCGGAAAAGCCGATGAGCAGTTCTTC
>TRBD1|TRBV18|TRBJ1-5|NA
CASSPTQGVLNQPQHF
TGTGCCAGCTCACCAACACAGGGGGTCTTGAATCAGCCCCAGCATTTT
>NA|TRBV28|TRBJ1-2|NA
CASSFSGSYGYTF
TGTGCCAGCAGTTTTTCAGGGTCCTATGGCTACACCTTC
>TRBD1|TRBV19|TRBJ1-1|once
CASSLTGTGFVEAFF
TGTGCCAGTAGTTTGACCGGGACAGGTTTTGTCGAAGCTTTCTTT
>NA|TRBV29-1|TRBJ2-7|NA
CSVFGDRSYEQYF
TGCAGCGTCTTTGGCGACAGATCCTACGAGCAGTACTTC
>TRBD2|TRBV2|TRBJ2-5|NA
CASSWTSGRAQETQYF
TGTGCCAGCAGTTGGACTAGCGGGAGGGCCCAGGAGACCCAGTACTTC
>NA|TRBV6-5|TRBJ1-1|NA
CASSWGLNTEAFF
TGTGCCAGCAGTTGGGGTTTGAACACTGAAGCTTTCTTT
>TRBD1|TRBV28|TRBJ1-1|NA
CASSTPDRVQAFF
TGTGCCAGCAGCACACCCGACAGGGTCCAAGCTTTCTTT
>NA|TRBV7-8|TRBJ2-1|NA
CASRRPSREQFF
TGTGCCAGCAGAAGGCCATCGAGAGAGCAGTTCTTC
>NA|TRBV4-1|TRBJ1-3|large
CASSQDPGDSGNTIYF
TGCGCCAGCAGCCAAGATCCCGGAGACTCTGGAAACACCATATATTTT
>TRBD1|TRBV10-3|TRBJ2-7|NA
CAISPGQAYEQYF
TGTGCCATCAGCCCTGGACAGGCCTACGAGCAGTACTTC
>NA|TRBV11-2|TRBJ2-7|NA
CASSLWDTKIYEQYF
TGTGCCAGCAGCTTGTGGGACACAAAAATCTACGAGCAGTACTTC
>TRBD2|TRBV28|TRBJ2-3|NA
CASSLWGTSGSRTDTQYF
TGTGCCAGCAGTTTATGGGGGACTAGCGGGAGTAGGACAGATACGCAGTATTTT
>TRBD1|TRBV10-2|TRBJ1-5|NA
CASSVQGINQPQHF
TGCGCCAGCAGTGTACAGGGGATCAATCAGCCCCAGCATTTT
>TRBD1|TRBV29-1|TRBJ1-2|NA
CSAKLGQGSYGYTF
TGCAGCGCCAAATTGGGACAGGGTTCCTATGGCTACACCTTC
>NA|TRBV11-2|TRBJ2-1|NA
CASLRDLGLNEQFF
TGTGCCAGCCTCCGGGACTTAGGCCTCAATGAGCAGTTCTTC
>NA|TRBV14|TRBJ2-7|NA
CASSQVLVHEQYF
TGTGCCAGCAGCCAAGTTCTAGTCCACGAGCAGTACTTC
>NA|TRBV27|TRBJ2-3|NA
CASSLWSGLTDTQYF
TGTGCCAGCAGTTTATGGAGCGGGTTAACGGATACGCAGTATTTT
>NA|TRBV5-6|TRBJ1-5|NA
CASSLRTAGLNQPQHF
TGTGCCAGCAGCTTGAGGACGGCAGGTCTCAATCAGCCCCAGCATTTT
>NA|TRBV5-8|TRBJ1-5|NA
CASSLARNQPQHF
TGTGCCAGCAGCTTGGCACGCAATCAGCCCCAGCATTTT
>NA|TRBV6-5|TRBJ2-6|NA
CASSYSLGSGANVLTF
TGTGCCAGCAGTTACTCACTGGGCTCTGGGGCCAACGTCCTGACTTTC
>NA|TRBV18|TRBJ2-3|NA
CASSAFPSGDQPNTDTQYF
TGTGCCAGCTCAGCATTTCCTTCTGGGGACCAACCAAACACAGATACGCAGTATTTT
>TRBD2|TRBV5-1|TRBJ2-3|NA
CASSLGGGQADTQYF
TGCGCCAGCAGCTTGGGCGGGGGGCAAGCAGATACGCAGTATTTT